Below, 11 T cell receptor beta chains from the same sample are listed, as sequenced in a study of T-cell reconstitution after alpha-beta-depleted transplantation in children. TCRbeta library construction was performed incorporating unique molecular identifiers. Each CDR3 protein is one row after TCRdb ran MiXCR on the PCR reads. The sample lists approximately 430,000 distinct CDR3 sequences, 15% to 20% occurring once. Sequenced here: PBMCs, mostly from graft donor cells, sampled 360 days after TCRalphabeta/CD19-depleted stem cell transplant. Receptors were obtained from a boy in the first two years of life who had a stem cell transplant for Wiskott-Aldrich syndrome, so the T cells may come from the graft donor.

V usage is TRBV9 and J usage is TRBJ2-1, with 7 bases fitting TRBD2. This CDR3 is 14 amino acids long. CDR1 and CDR2 (germline): SGDLS, YYNGEE. V was clipped by 3 bases and J by 5 bases; unmatched bases: 5. The CDR3 sequence: CASSARGRHNEQFF. The DNA for the CDR3 is TGTGCCAGCAGCGCCCGCGGGAGACACAATGAGCAGTTCTTC.

The J gene is TRBJ2-5, the V gene TRBV12-3 or TRBV12-4; D is unclear. The CDR3 is 15 residues long. Trimming pared 8 bases from V and 2 bases from J, leaving 18 bases between. In DNA form, the CDR3 reads TGTGCCAGCCGGAAAGGTCTCGCGCCTCAAGAGACCCAGTACTTC. It specifies CASRKGLAPQETQYF.

There are a few counts of this clonotype. The chain recombines TRBV4-1 with TRBJ1-6; maybe TRBD1 (5 bases). The germline V and J ends were trimmed by 3 bases and 8 bases, with 17 bases remaining between them. The germline V gene has CDR1 MGHRA and CDR2 YSYEKL. The CDR3 consists of 16 residues. As DNA, the CDR3 is TGCGCCAGCAGCCACAGCTGGTTGGGGCTTCATTCACCCCTCCACTTT. It is translated as CASSHSWLGLHSPLHF.

This clonotype was seen a handful of times. This chain uses TRBV4-1 with TRBJ2-1; possibly TRBD1 or TRBD2 for D (5 bases each). The CDR3 consists of 16 residues. V was shortened by 0 bases and J by 0 bases, with 9 bases between the two germline ends. The germline V gene encodes CDR1 MGHRA and CDR2 YSYEKL. The CDR3: CASSQEDGASYNEQFF. CDR3 coding DNA: TGCGCCAGCAGCCAAGAGGACGGGGCCTCCTACAATGAGCAGTTCTTC.

At least ten counts were recorded for this clonotype. The chain employs TRBV2 and TRBJ2-1; D ambiguous. Trimming removed 2 bases at V and 1 base at J, with 3 bases between. Germline V gene data show CDR1 as SNHLY and CDR2 as FYNNEI. This CDR3 is built from 13 residues. The DNA for the CDR3 is TGTGCCAGCAGTGAAAGGTCCTACAATGAGCAGTTCTTC. It codes for CASSERSYNEQFF.

This clonotype was seen more than once but under ten times. V and J are TRBV7-9 and TRBJ2-5; D ambiguous. The length of the CDR3 is 13 residues. With 3 bases removed from V and 3 bases from J, the gap between germline ends came to 8 bases. Per germline, CDR1 SEHNR and CDR2 FQNEAQ (reference sequence). The CDR3 is CASSFRQEETQYF. CDR3 DNA sequence: TGTGCCAGCAGCTTTAGGCAGGAAGAGACCCAGTACTTC.

The CDR3 region is CSVVPRLYNEQFF. In nucleotides, the CDR3 is TGCAGCGTTGTCCCCCGCCTGTACAATGAGCAGTTCTTC. This sequence joins TRBV29-1 and TRBJ2-1; D gene unclear. Germline CDR1 is SQVTM and CDR2 is ANQGSEA. V was pared by 4 bases and J by 4 bases, with 11 bases between. This CDR3 has 13 residues.

The gene calls are TRBV5-1 and TRBJ2-7; the match to TRBD1 covers 8 bases. The CDR3 runs to 15 residues. From germline, CDR1 is SGHRS and CDR2 YFSETQ. J gave up 6 bases and V 2 bases, and 10 bases lay outside the gene matches. CDR3 amino acids: CASSFTGTGGPEQYF. The CDR3 coding sequence is TGCGCCAGCAGCTTCACCGGGACAGGAGGGCCCGAGCAGTACTTC.

The chain employs TRBV12-3 or TRBV12-4 and TRBJ2-1; no reliable D call. With 5 bases removed from V and 7 bases from J, the gap between germline ends came to 9 bases. The CDR3 has 12 residues. CDR3: CASSTNWNEQFF. The CDR3 region has the DNA TGTGCCAGCAGTACCAACTGGAATGAGCAGTTCTTC.

The chain combines TRBV10-3 with TRBJ1-2; 9 nucleotides agree with TRBD1. The CDR3 totals 13 residues. Looked up from germline, CDR1 is ENHRY and CDR2 is SYGVKD. After removal of 6 bases from V and 6 bases from J, the junction contained 5 bases not matched to a gene. CDR3 protein: CAISRTGEDGYTF. For the CDR3, the DNA is TGTGCCATCAGCCGGACAGGGGAAGATGGCTACACCTTC.

This clonotype was detected a few times. The chain joins TRBV6-1 to TRBJ2-5; TRBD2 matches at 8 bases. The germline V gene encodes CDR1 MNHNS and CDR2 SASEGT. This CDR3 spans 15 amino acids. Germline trimming cut 6 bases from V and 2 bases from J; bases unmatched to any gene: 8. CDR3 nucleotide sequence: TGTGCCAGCAGCCTTATCGGCGGGGGGCAAGAGACCCAGTACTTC. Translation gives CASSLIGGGQETQYF.